This TCR beta chain was observed in a study of shared clonotypes between healthy human individuals. The wider study: Three CD4 naive, three CD4 memory, two CD8 naive and one CD8 memory plate were used per donor. Study-wide findings and caveats: The sharing of approximately 5.1% of naive CD4 clonotypes was seen across several donors.

An even split of each subset's genomic DNA across several immunoSEQ plates was performed. Method: immunoSEQ multiplex PCR; TCRdb's copy keeps in-frame clones and lacks some. The sample has about 2.3 million clones, approximately 93% seen once; the top ten hold about 0.37%. All donors qualified as healthy HIV-negative adults and had experienced no recent acute infections or vaccinations. On this clone itself: What it binds is not known.

The specimen was naive CD4+ T cells from PBMCs. Subset specified: CD45RA+ positively selected. The sequence derives from a man between 18 and 35 years old in good health. Some clones in this sample may be carry-over from other donors' samples.

The CDR3 here is CASSLAEREGYEQYF. The CDR3 DNA sequence: TGTGCCAGCAGCTTGGCTGAGCGGGAGGGCTACGAGCAGTACTTC. The chain is built from TRBV5-4 and TRBJ2-7; the match to TRBD2 covers 10 bases. Trimming cost V 0 bases and J 3 bases; bases outside gene matches: 3. This CDR3 has 15 amino acids. Germline CDR1 is SGHNT and CDR2 is YYREEE (reference sequence).